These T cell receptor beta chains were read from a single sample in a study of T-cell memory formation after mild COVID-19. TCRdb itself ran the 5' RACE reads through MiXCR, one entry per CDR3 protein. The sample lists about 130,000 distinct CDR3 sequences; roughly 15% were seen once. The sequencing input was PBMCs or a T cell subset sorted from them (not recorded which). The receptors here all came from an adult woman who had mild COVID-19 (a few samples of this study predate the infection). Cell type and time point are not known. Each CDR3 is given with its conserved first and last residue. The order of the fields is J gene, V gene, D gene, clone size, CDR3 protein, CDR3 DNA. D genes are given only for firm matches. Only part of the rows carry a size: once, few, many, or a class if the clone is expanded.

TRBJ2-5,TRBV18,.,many,CASSSGLQETQYF,TGTGCCAGCTCATCAGGACTCCAAGAGACCCAGTACTTC
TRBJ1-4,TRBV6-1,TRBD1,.,CASSEGQGGFSEKLFF,TGTGCCAGCAGTGAAGGACAGGGGGGCTTTAGTGAAAAACTGTTTTTT
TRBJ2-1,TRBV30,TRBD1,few,CAWSFGTGSEQFF,TGTGCCTGGAGTTTTGGGACAGGGAGTGAGCAGTTCTTC
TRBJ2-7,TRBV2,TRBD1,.,CASSSWTGKYEQYF,TGTGCCAGCAGTAGCTGGACAGGGAAATACGAGCAGTACTTC
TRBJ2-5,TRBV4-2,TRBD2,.,CASGEGERETQYF,TGTGCCAGCGGGGAGGGTGAACGGGAGACCCAGTACTTC
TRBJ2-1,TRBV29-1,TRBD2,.,CSVGRAGADEQFF,TGCAGCGTGGGCCGAGCGGGAGCTGATGAGCAGTTCTTC
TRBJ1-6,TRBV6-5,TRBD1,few,CASSSDRFLPLHF,TGTGCCAGCAGTTCGGACAGGTTCCTGCCCCTCCACTTT
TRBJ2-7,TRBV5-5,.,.,CASSFSWTAYEQYF,TGTGCCAGCAGCTTCTCGTGGACAGCCTACGAGCAGTACTTC
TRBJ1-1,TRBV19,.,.,CASSITRNTEAFF,TGTGCCAGTAGTATTACACGGAACACTGAAGCTTTCTTT
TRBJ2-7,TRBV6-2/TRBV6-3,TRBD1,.,CATRMDRGAYEQYF,TGTGCCACGAGAATGGACAGGGGGGCCTACGAGCAGTACTTC
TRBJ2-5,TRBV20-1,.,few,CSARAGLGSPETQYF,TGCAGTGCTAGAGCGGGGCTGGGAAGCCCAGAGACCCAGTACTTC
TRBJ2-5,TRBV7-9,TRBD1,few,CASSSGTGGKETQYF,TGTGCCAGCAGCTCCGGGACAGGGGGCAAAGAGACCCAGTACTTC
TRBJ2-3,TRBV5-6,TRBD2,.,CASSPEKRGTTDTQYF,TGTGCCAGCAGCCCCGAGAAGCGGGGAACCACAGATACGCAGTATTTT
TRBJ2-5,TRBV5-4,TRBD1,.,CASSSGGGETQYF,TGTGCCAGCAGTTCAGGGGGCGGAGAGACCCAGTACTTC
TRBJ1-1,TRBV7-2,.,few,CASSLNRAMNTEAFF,TGTGCCAGCAGCTTAAACCGGGCGATGAACACTGAAGCTTTCTTT
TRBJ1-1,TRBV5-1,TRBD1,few,CASSPSTGKRDTEAFF,TGCGCCAGCAGCCCCTCGACAGGGAAGCGGGACACTGAAGCTTTCTTT
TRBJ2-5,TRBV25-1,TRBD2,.,CASSEFRGLAGVPETQYF,TGTGCCAGCAGTGAATTTCGTGGACTAGCGGGAGTACCAGAGACCCAGTACTTC
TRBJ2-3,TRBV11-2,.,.,CATVGGVRDTQYF,TGTGCCACCGTCGGAGGGGTTCGAGATACGCAGTATTTT
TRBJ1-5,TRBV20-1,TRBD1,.,CSARDRGIGQPQHF,TGCAGTGCTAGGGACAGGGGGATAGGTCAGCCCCAGCATTTT
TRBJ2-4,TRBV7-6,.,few,CASSRGSHLAKNIQYF,TGTGCCAGCAGCCGCGGGTCGCACCTAGCCAAAAACATTCAGTACTTC
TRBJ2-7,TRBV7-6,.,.,CASSLHAESSEYEQYF,TGTGCCAGCAGCTTACATGCGGAAAGTTCAGAGTACGAGCAGTACTTC
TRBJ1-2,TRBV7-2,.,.,CASSTSVRYGYTF,TGTGCCAGCAGCACCTCAGTCCGCTATGGCTACACCTTC
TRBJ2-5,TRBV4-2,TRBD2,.,CASSQGATSGRETQYF,TGTGCCAGCAGCCAAGGGGCGACTAGCGGGAGGGAGACCCAGTACTTC
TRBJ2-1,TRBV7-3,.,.,CASSLSPYIEQFF,TGTGCCAGCAGCTTATCCCCCTATATTGAGCAGTTCTTC
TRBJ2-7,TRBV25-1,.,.,CASSEYGYEQYF,TGTGCCAGCAGTGAATATGGCTACGAGCAGTACTTC
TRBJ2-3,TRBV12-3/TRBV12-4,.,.,CASRRADIRTDTQYF,TGTGCCAGCAGACGAGCCGATATTCGCACAGATACGCAGTATTTT
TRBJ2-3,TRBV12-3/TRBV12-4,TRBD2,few,CASSPSSTSGADTQYF,TGTGCCAGCAGCCCTTCTTCGACTAGCGGCGCAGATACGCAGTATTTT
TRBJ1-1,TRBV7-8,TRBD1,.,CASSSTGGTPNTEAFF,TGTGCCAGCAGCAGTACAGGGGGAACACCGAACACTGAAGCTTTCTTT
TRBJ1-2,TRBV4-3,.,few,CASSQLGGYGYTF,TGCGCCAGCAGCCAACTTGGGGGCTACGGCTACACCTTC
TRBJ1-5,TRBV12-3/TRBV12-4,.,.,CASSYQTDQPQHF,TGTGCCAGCAGTTACCAAACAGATCAGCCCCAGCATTTT
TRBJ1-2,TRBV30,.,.,CAWSVGYGYTF,TGTGCCTGGAGTGTAGGATATGGCTACACCTTC
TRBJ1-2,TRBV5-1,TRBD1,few,CASSLGTVADGYTF,TGCGCCAGCAGCCTAGGGACAGTGGCGGATGGCTACACCTTC
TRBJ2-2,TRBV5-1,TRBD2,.,CASTLAGGLTGELFF,TGCGCCAGCACCCTAGCGGGGGGACTCACCGGGGAGCTGTTTTTT
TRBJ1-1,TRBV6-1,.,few,CATTGGGTEAFF,TGTGCCACGACCGGTGGGGGCACTGAAGCTTTCTTT
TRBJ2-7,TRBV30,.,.,CAWSVAFEQYF,TGTGCCTGGAGTGTAGCTTTCGAGCAGTACTTC
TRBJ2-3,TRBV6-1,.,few,CASRTSSTDTQYF,TGTGCCAGCAGGACATCTTCCACAGATACGCAGTATTTT
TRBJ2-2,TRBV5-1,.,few,CASSPLGQGITGELFF,TGCGCCAGCAGCCCCCTCGGCCAGGGAATCACCGGGGAGCTGTTTTTT
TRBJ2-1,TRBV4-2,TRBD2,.,CASSQDTSGGAYNEQFF,TGTGCCAGCAGCCAAGATACCAGCGGGGGGGCATACAATGAGCAGTTCTTC
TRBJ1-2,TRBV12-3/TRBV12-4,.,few,CASSEGRQANYGYTF,TGTGCCAGCAGTGAAGGACGGCAAGCTAACTATGGCTACACCTTC
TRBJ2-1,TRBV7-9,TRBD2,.,CASTTSSGKTYNEQFF,TGTGCCAGCACCACGAGTAGCGGGAAAACCTACAATGAGCAGTTCTTC
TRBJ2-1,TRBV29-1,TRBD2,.,CSVEGGVPQPGEQFF,TGCAGCGTTGAGGGAGGGGTTCCCCAACCGGGTGAGCAGTTCTTC
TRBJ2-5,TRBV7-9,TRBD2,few,CASSTSGEQETQYF,TGTGCCAGCAGCACCAGCGGGGAGCAAGAGACCCAGTACTTC
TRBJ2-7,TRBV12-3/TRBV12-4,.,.,CASSRPGYEQYF,TGTGCCAGCAGCAGACCTGGGTACGAGCAGTACTTC
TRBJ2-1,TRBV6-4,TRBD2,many,CASRRAGGLYNEQFF,TGTGCCAGCCGAAGAGCGGGAGGTTTGTACAATGAGCAGTTCTTC
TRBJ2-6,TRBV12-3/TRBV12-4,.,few,CASSSRQSSGANVLTF,TGTGCCAGCAGTTCCAGACAGAGCTCTGGGGCCAACGTCCTGACTTTC
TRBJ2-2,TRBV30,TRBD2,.,CAWSALAGTGELFF,TGTGCCTGGAGCGCTCTAGCGGGGACCGGGGAGCTGTTTTTT
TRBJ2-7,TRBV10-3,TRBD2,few,CAISIAGDSYEQYF,TGTGCCATCAGCATAGCGGGAGACTCCTACGAGCAGTACTTC
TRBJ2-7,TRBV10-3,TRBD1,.,CAISVGQGAYEQYF,TGTGCCATCAGTGTCGGACAGGGGGCCTACGAGCAGTACTTC